The present TCR beta chain was sequenced within a study of blood T cell repertoires in COVID-19. Whole-study context: Acute and convalescent COVID-19 samples came from the United States, Italy and Spain. T cells, B-cell-depleted T cells, or PBMCs provided the cDNA or gDNA that served as material.

How the authors handled the data: The authors estimated nucleated cell counts from reference gene primer amplification. Clones were read by immunoSEQ multiplex PCR, and TCRdb kept only the in-frame ones, dropping some. D and trimming come from the DNA, and the V and J calls and clone size come from that table. The sample has around 60,000 clones; 70% to 85% are singletons. The germline gives CDR1 MNHEY, CDR2 SVGAGI. Unmatched junction bases numbered 10, after V lost 5 bases and J lost 8 bases. CDR3 length: 15 amino acids. This receptor was identified in a woman aged 55-69 years with acute or convalescent COVID-19. The sequencing sample was made of peripheral blood. This rearrangement joins TRBV6-5 to TRBJ2-2; TRBD1 matches 8 bases. The CDR3 nucleotides are TGTGCCAGCAGTAGACAGGGGAGGACTGGGGGGGAGCTGTTTTTT. Its translation is CASSRQGRTGGELFF.